The clone carrying this T cell receptor (beta chain) came up once. Extracted RNA was reverse transcribed into cDNA, the sequencing template. Clones were read by immunoSEQ multiplex PCR, and TCRdb kept only the in-frame ones, dropping some. The data contain roughly 120,000 clones, roughly 50% of them seen just once; the ten biggest clones take up around 30%. The source of the sample is a study of CD8+ T cells in alopecia areata. CDR1 GTSNPN and CDR2 SVGIG come from the germline V gene (reference sequence). CDR3 length: 14 amino acids. V was cut by 2 bases and J by 4 bases, with 12 bases left in between. The treatment is: oral pan-JAK inhibitor, 5-10 mg twice daily.

The sequences come from CD8+ T cells sorted from blood, collected at week 4, from a patient treated with tofacitinib. The clonotype was recovered from a human donor with alopecia areata. This chain uses TRBV30 with TRBJ1-5; the D gene is possibly TRBD1 (5 bases). The CDR3 nucleotides read TGTGCCTGGAGTACGGCCCAGGGAAATCAGCCCCAGCATTTT. This encodes CAWSTAQGNQPQHF.